These 30 T cell receptor beta chains came from one sample sequenced in a study of blood T cell repertoires in COVID-19. Produced via immunoSEQ multiplex PCR; TCRdb's table is partial and in-frame only. The repertoire holds about 70,000 clones, with about three quarters as singletons. The sample comprised peripheral blood. The receptor set was obtained from a woman in her 70s with acute or convalescent COVID-19.

V and J are TRBV10-3 and TRBJ1-2; D gene uncertain. Germline V gives CDR1 ENHRY, CDR2 SYGVKD. Trimming shortened V by 0 bases and J by 5 bases, and 10 bases separated the two germline ends. CDR3 size: 14 residues. The CDR3 reads CAISESWQEYGYTF. The CDR3 nucleotides read TGTGCCATCAGTGAGTCGTGGCAGGAATATGGCTACACCTTC.

The V and J genes are TRBV29-1 and TRBJ2-7; 8 nucleotides line up with TRBD1. Germline V gene data show CDR1 as SQVTM and CDR2 as ANQGSEA. The CDR3 spans 13 residues. Germline trimming cut 4 bases from V and 7 bases from J; bases unmatched to any gene: 9. CDR3 in amino acids: CSVGTGKAREQYF. In DNA, the CDR3 is TGCAGCGTTGGGACAGGGAAAGCGCGGGAGCAGTACTTC.

V usage is TRBV7-9 and J usage is TRBJ2-3, with 10 bases identical to TRBD2. V lost 5 bases, J lost 0 bases, and 2 bases stayed unmatched. Germline values: CDR1 SEHNR, CDR2 FQNEAQ (reference sequence). The CDR3 extends over 15 amino acids. The CDR3 nucleotides are TGTGCCAGCAGCCTACTAGCGGGAAGCACAGATACGCAGTATTTT. It translates to CASSLLAGSTDTQYF.

The V and J genes are TRBV6-5 and TRBJ1-5; D is uncertain. The ends were cut back, 2 bases at V and 8 bases at J, with 13 bases in the middle. This CDR3 is built from 14 residues. CDR1 is MNHEY and CDR2 is SVGAGI in the germline V gene. CDR3: CASSYGGVKEPQHF. The CDR3 DNA reads as TGTGCCAGCAGTTACGGCGGGGTAAAGGAGCCCCAGCATTTT.

The rearrangement links TRBV9 to TRBJ1-4; perhaps TRBD1 as D (6 bases). From germline, CDR1 is SGDLS and CDR2 YYNGEE. V was pared by 4 bases and J by 6 bases, with 16 bases between. The CDR3 has 15 amino acids. The CDR3 is CASSTSGAGDEKLFF. The CDR3 DNA is TGTGCCAGCAGCACTAGCGGGGCAGGGGATGAAAAACTGTTTTTT.

The chain links TRBV18 to TRBJ1-4, with D possibly being TRBD1 (6 bases). The CDR3 runs 13 residues. Trimming took off 5 bases at V and 7 bases at J, with 11 bases between the two ends. The germline gives CDR1 KGHSH, CDR2 LQKENI. This CDR3 is CASSTGTSEKLFF. The CDR3 bases are TGTGCCAGCTCAACCGGGACATCTGAAAAACTGTTTTTT.

CDR3: CSAIEQGGGYGYTF. The CDR3 nucleotides read TGCAGTGCTATTGAACAGGGGGGCGGCTATGGCTACACCTTC. The chain has TRBV20-1 and TRBJ1-2, with TRBD1 matching over 8 bases. Trimming at V came to 4 bases and at J to 4 bases, leaving 8 bases not matched to a gene. The CDR3 is 14 amino acids. In germline, CDR1 is DFQATT, CDR2 SNEGSKA (reference sequence).

The chain recombines TRBV24-1 with TRBJ2-2; weak D call: TRBD1 (6 bases). Trimming removed 4 bases at V and 4 bases at J, with 15 bases between. CDR1 is KGHDR, CDR2 SFDVKD, per germline. This CDR3 is built from 16 residues. The DNA of the CDR3 is TGTGCCACCAGTGACCCGGGACAAGGGGGCACCGGGGAGCTGTTTTTT. This gives the protein CATSDPGQGGTGELFF.

The chain couples TRBV11-2 to TRBJ2-5, with a tentative D call TRBD2 (6 bases). This CDR3 is built from 14 residues. V gave up 5 bases and J gave up 1 base, with 11 bases separating them. The germline V gene encodes CDR1 SGHAT and CDR2 FQNNGV. CDR3 in amino acids: CASSGGSPQETQYF. The CDR3 coding sequence is TGTGCCAGCAGCGGAGGGTCTCCCCAAGAGACCCAGTACTTC.

This clone was seen a single time. Sequence at one end of the junction differs from germline and may be a read error. This chain uses TRBV3-1 (or the pseudogene TRBV3-2) with TRBJ1-4, with 7 nucleotides matching TRBD1. Germline-derived CDR1 and CDR2 are LGHDT and YNNKEL (reference sequence). The CDR3 extends over 16 amino acids. Written as DNA, the CDR3 is TGTGCCAGCAGCCAAGAACCAGGGGGAACTAAAGAAAAACTGTTTTTT. This codes for CASSQEPGGTKEKLFF.

This clone was detected ten times or more. The gene calls are TRBV27 and TRBJ2-2; tentative D call: TRBD2 (5 bases). V was trimmed by 4 bases and J by 2 bases, leaving 8 bases between them. CDR1 and CDR2 (germline): MNHEY, SMNVEV (reference sequence). The CDR3 has 14 residues. The CDR3, as DNA: TGTGCCAGCAGTTCAGCGGCCAACACCGGGGAGCTGTTTTTT. It is translated as CASSSAANTGELFF.

The genes are TRBV4-2 and TRBJ2-2, with 8 bases lining up with TRBD2. The germline gives CDR1 LGHNA, CDR2 YNFKEQ. Trimming removed 0 bases from V and 0 bases from J; junction bases left unmatched: 3. The CDR3 spans 17 residues. CDR3 DNA sequence: TGTGCCAGCAGCCAAGAAACTAGCGGCGCGAACACCGGGGAGCTGTTTTTT. Translated, it gives CASSQETSGANTGELFF.

This clone was observed a handful of times. CDR3 amino acids: CASSFQRNEQFF. The CDR3, as DNA: TGTGCCAGCAGCTTCCAGCGTAATGAGCAGTTCTTC. V usage is TRBV11-1 and J usage is TRBJ2-1; D uncertain. The CDR3 length is 12 residues. Trimming shortened V by 3 bases and J by 7 bases, and 7 bases separated the two germline ends. Germline assignment: CDR1 SGHAT and CDR2 FQDESV (reference sequence).

This clone was seen a handful of times. The chain is built from TRBV5-4 and TRBJ2-5; 9 bases fit TRBD1. Germline V lookup: CDR1 SGHNT, CDR2 YYREEE (reference sequence). This CDR3 region has 15 residues. The J segment lost 5 bases and the V segment lost 0 bases, leaving 5 bases of the junction unmatched. CDR3 loop: CASSLGQGEWETQYF. CDR3 DNA: TGTGCCAGCAGCTTGGGACAGGGGGAATGGGAGACCCAGTACTTC.

This clone was counted between two and nine times. The chain combines TRBV5-1 with TRBJ2-5; 9 positions agree with TRBD2. This CDR3 has 16 residues. The germline V gene encodes CDR1 SGHRS and CDR2 YFSETQ. J gave up 1 base and V 1 base, and 5 bases lay outside the gene matches. CDR3 bases: TGCGCCAGCAGCTTGATCGGCGGGGGGGCCCAAGAGACCCAGTACTTC. Translated: CASSLIGGGAQETQYF.

The chain employs TRBV28 and TRBJ1-3; 8 bases line up with TRBD1. V lost 5 bases, J lost 3 bases, and 12 bases stayed unmatched. The CDR3 has 17 residues. In germline, CDR1 is MDHEN, CDR2 SYDVKM. The CDR3 DNA sequence: TGTGCCAGCAGTAATCGGGCAGGGGGCATTGGTGGAAACACCATATATTTT. Protein product: CASSNRAGGIGGNTIYF.

V gene TRBV21-1 combines with J gene TRBJ1-3. TRBV21-1 is noted as a pseudogene. The CDR3 length is 17 residues. This CDR3 is CASSPQGAFISGNTIYF. CDR3 DNA: TGTGCCAGCAGCCCCCAAGGAGCCTTTATCTCTGGAAACACCATATATTTT.

This sequence joins TRBV3-1 (or the pseudogene TRBV3-2) and TRBJ1-1, with a weak D call TRBD1 (5 bases). Germline values: CDR1 LGHDT, CDR2 YNNKEL (reference sequence). Trimming shortened V by 4 bases and J by 4 bases, and 13 bases separated the two germline ends. The CDR3 is made up of 14 amino acids. CDR3 DNA sequence: TGTGCCAGCAGCCCTCCTAGGGGTGCCACTGAAGCTTTCTTT. Its translation: CASSPPRGATEAFF.

This chain links TRBV7-3 with TRBJ1-1; D possibly corresponds to TRBD1 (6 bases). Trimming removed 4 bases at V and 6 bases at J, with 18 bases between. The CDR3 covers 15 residues. Germline V gives CDR1 SGHTA, CDR2 FQGTGA. For the CDR3, the DNA is TGTGCCAGCAGCTCCCGGGACATCGAGAGAGCTGAAGCTTTCTTT. Amino acid sequence: CASSSRDIERAEAFF.

This chain connects TRBV30 to TRBJ1-6, with no clear D. V gave up 2 bases and J gave up 9 bases, with 11 bases separating them. This CDR3 has 13 residues. CDR1 and CDR2 (germline): GTSNPN, SVGIG (reference sequence). CDR3 coding DNA: TGTGCCTGGAGTACGGGTGGGTCTTCACCCCTCCACTTT. It translates to CAWSTGGSSPLHF.

The chain's CDR3 is CASGLTVTGAYTEAFF. For the CDR3, the DNA is TGTGCTAGTGGTTTAACCGTAACAGGGGCGTACACTGAAGCTTTCTTT. The chain combines TRBV12-5 with TRBJ1-1; 7 nucleotides line up with TRBD1. CDR3 length equals 16 residues. CDR1 is LGHNT and CDR2 is FRNRAP in the germline V gene. V was pared by 3 bases and J by 3 bases, with 10 bases of the junction left unmatched. Combining the CDR3 with reference TRBV12-5 and TRBJ1-1 gives the whole variable domain DARVTQTPRHKVTEMGQEVTMRCQPILGHNTVFWYRQTMMQGLELLAYFRNRAPLDDSGMPKDRFSAEMPDATLATLKIQPSEPRDSAVYFCASGLTVTGAYTEAFFGQGTRLTVV.

This clone has a handful of counts. This chain uses TRBV27 with TRBJ2-3, with TRBD1 as a possible D gene (7 bases). The CDR3 loop spans 16 amino acids. The V and J ends lost 3 bases and 2 bases respectively, with 15 bases between them. CDR1 is MNHEY and CDR2 is SMNVEV in the germline V gene (reference sequence). CDR3 protein: CASSFPGGKYTDTQYF. The CDR3 nucleotides are TGTGCCAGCAGTTTTCCAGGGGGGAAATACACAGATACGCAGTATTTT.

This clone came up a few times. V gene TRBV30 combines with J gene TRBJ1-5, with D perhaps TRBD1 (5 bases). The germline V and J ends were trimmed by 0 bases and 1 base, with 7 bases remaining between them. Germline lookup yields CDR1 GTSNPN and CDR2 SVGIG (reference sequence). The CDR3 spans 14 residues. CDR3 sequence (DNA): TGTGCCTGGAGTGTGGGGGGGAGCAATCAGCCCCAGCATTTT. Its translation is CAWSVGGSNQPQHF.

The chain links TRBV3-1 (or the pseudogene TRBV3-2) to TRBJ1-1; D might be TRBD1 (6 bases). CDR3 size: 16 residues. Trimming took off 1 base at V and 6 bases at J, with 18 bases between the two ends. Looked up from germline, CDR1 is LGHDT and CDR2 is YNNKEL (reference sequence). The CDR3 bases are TGTGCCAGCAGCCAAGCGGACAGCGTTCCCACCCCTGAAGCTTTCTTT. Translating gives CASSQADSVPTPEAFF.

This clone was detected only a few times. The genes are TRBV30 and TRBJ1-1; D remains ambiguous. This CDR3 is 16 amino acids long. Germline V gene lookup returns CDR1 GTSNPN and CDR2 SVGIG (reference sequence). Between the trimmed V and J ends, which lost 8 bases and 1 base, there was a span of 23 bases. The chain's CDR3 is CAQWRGIQRPNTEAFF. The CDR3, as DNA: TGTGCCCAATGGCGGGGAATCCAACGCCCGAACACTGAAGCTTTCTTT.

The chain combines TRBV27 with TRBJ2-3; D not certain. V lost 0 bases to trimming and J lost 6 bases, with 7 bases between them. The V gene's germline CDR1 is MNHEY and CDR2 SMNVEV (reference sequence). CDR3 length: 13 residues. CDR3: CASSLSSGDTQYF. CDR3 coding DNA: TGTGCCAGCAGTTTATCTTCCGGTGATACGCAGTATTTT.

V and J are TRBV7-2 and TRBJ2-5, with TRBD1 identical over 8 bases. Per germline, CDR1 SGHTA and CDR2 FQGNSA. The CDR3 is 15 residues long. V shed 5 bases, J shed 3 bases, and the junction held 8 bases outside the gene matches. CDR3 in amino acids: CASSLAGGVEETQYF. The DNA of the CDR3 is TGTGCCAGCAGCCTGGCAGGGGGCGTTGAAGAGACCCAGTACTTC.

This chain uses TRBV27 with TRBJ2-7; 12 positions match TRBD2. Trimming removed 6 bases from V and 4 bases from J; junction bases left unmatched: 1. Germline CDR1 is MNHEY and CDR2 is SMNVEV (reference sequence). The CDR3 contains 13 residues. CDR3 amino acids: CASSGLAGYEQYF. The CDR3 DNA sequence: TGTGCCAGCAGCGGACTAGCGGGGTACGAGCAGTACTTC.

The chain joins TRBV6-5 to TRBJ1-4, with TRBD1 matching over 9 bases. The CDR3 extends over 15 amino acids. Germline loops: CDR1 MNHEY, CDR2 SVGAGI. After removal of 0 bases from V and 7 bases from J, the junction contained 3 bases not matched to a gene. CDR3 sequence (DNA): TGTGCCAGCAGTTACTCTCGGGACAGGGCTGAAAAACTGTTTTTT. Residues: CASSYSRDRAEKLFF.

This chain joins TRBV5-1 and TRBJ2-6; 9 bases map to TRBD1. The germline V gene encodes CDR1 SGHRS and CDR2 YFSETQ. This CDR3 region has 15 residues. V shed 3 bases, J shed 12 bases, and the junction held 10 bases outside the gene matches. This chain's CDR3 is CASSSYPGQGGVLTF. The CDR3 DNA reads as TGCGCCAGCAGCTCGTACCCGGGACAGGGAGGCGTCCTGACTTTC.